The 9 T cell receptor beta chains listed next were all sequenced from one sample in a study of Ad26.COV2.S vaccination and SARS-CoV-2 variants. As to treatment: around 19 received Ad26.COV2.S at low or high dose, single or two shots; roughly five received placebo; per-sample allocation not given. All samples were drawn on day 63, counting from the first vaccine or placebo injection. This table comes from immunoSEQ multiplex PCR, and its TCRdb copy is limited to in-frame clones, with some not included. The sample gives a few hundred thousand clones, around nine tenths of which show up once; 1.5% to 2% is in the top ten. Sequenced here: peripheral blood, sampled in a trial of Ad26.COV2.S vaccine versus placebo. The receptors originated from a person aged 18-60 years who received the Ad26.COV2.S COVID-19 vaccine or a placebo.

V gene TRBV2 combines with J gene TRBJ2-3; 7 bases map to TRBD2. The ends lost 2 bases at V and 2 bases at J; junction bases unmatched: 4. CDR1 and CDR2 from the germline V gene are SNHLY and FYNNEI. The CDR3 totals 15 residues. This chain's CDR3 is CASSESGGFTDTQYF. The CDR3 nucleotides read TGTGCCAGCAGTGAATCCGGGGGGTTCACAGATACGCAGTATTTT.

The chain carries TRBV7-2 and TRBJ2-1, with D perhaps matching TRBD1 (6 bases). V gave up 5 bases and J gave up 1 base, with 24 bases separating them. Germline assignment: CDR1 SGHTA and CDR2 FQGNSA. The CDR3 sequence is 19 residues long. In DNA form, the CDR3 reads TGTGCCAGCAGCCTTCCCGGGACACGGACGGCGTCTTCCTACAATGAGCAGTTCTTC. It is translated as CASSLPGTRTASSYNEQFF.

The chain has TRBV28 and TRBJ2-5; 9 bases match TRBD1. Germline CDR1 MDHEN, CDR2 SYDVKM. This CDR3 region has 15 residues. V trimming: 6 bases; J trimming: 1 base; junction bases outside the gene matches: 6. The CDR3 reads CASRGGQGPQETQYF. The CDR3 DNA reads TGTGCCAGCAGGGGGGGACAGGGACCCCAAGAGACCCAGTACTTC.

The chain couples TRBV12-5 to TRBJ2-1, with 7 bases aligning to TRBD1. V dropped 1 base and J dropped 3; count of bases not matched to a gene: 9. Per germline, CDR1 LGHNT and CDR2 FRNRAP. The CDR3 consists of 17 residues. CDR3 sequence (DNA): TGTGCTAGTGGTTTGGCACGCAGGGGGTGGAACTACAATGAGCAGTTCTTC. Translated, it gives CASGLARRGWNYNEQFF. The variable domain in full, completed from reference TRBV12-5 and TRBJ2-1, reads DARVTQTPRHKVTEMGQEVTMRCQPILGHNTVFWYRQTMMQGLELLAYFRNRAPLDDSGMPKDRFSAEMPDATLATLKIQPSEPRDSAVYFCASGLARRGWNYNEQFFGPGTRLTVL.

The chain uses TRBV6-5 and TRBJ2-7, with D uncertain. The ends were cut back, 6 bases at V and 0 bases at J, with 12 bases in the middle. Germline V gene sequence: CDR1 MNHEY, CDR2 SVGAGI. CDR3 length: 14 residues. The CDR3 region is CASRQSTVSYEQYF. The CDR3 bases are TGTGCCAGCAGACAATCTACGGTCTCCTACGAGCAGTACTTC.

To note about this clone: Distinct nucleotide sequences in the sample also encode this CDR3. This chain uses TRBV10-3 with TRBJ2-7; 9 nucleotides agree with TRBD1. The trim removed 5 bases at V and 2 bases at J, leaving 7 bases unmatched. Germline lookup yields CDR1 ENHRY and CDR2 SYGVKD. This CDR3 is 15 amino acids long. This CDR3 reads CAISPGQGPTYEQYF. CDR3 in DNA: TGTGCCATCAGTCCGGGACAGGGACCTACCTACGAGCAGTACTTC.

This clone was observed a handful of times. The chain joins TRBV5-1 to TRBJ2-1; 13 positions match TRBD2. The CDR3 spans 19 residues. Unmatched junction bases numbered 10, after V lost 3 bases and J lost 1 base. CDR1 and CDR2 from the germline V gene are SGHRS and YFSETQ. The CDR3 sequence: CASSSRTSGRLGSYNEQFF. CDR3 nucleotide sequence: TGCGCCAGCAGCTCCCGGACTAGCGGGAGATTAGGGTCCTACAATGAGCAGTTCTTC.

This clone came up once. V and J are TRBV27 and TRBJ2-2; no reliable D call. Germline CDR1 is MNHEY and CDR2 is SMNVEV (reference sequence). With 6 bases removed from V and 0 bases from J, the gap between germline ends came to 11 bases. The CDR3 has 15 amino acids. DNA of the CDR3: TGTGCCAGCAGGCGCGGAGACGCGAACACCGGGGAGCTGTTTTTT. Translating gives CASRRGDANTGELFF.

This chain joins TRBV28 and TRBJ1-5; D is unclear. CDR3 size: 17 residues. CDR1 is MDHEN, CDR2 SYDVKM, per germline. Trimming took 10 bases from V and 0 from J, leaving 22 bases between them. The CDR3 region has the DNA TGTGCCACCTCCACCCTATGGGAGATTCTTAGCAATCAGCCCCAGCATTTT. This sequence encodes CATSTLWEILSNQPQHF.